What follows are 27 T cell receptor beta chains derived from one specimen sequenced in a study of blood T cell repertoires in COVID-19. TCRdb's copy holds only in-frame clones and misses some; the assay was immunoSEQ multiplex PCR. The repertoire has about 160,000 clones, around 80% of them found once; the top ten carry roughly 9.2%. The sequencing sample was made of peripheral blood. The receptor set was obtained from a woman older than 75 with active or convalescent COVID-19.

The chain recombines TRBV27 with TRBJ1-1, with 8 bases lining up with TRBD1. This CDR3 is built from 13 residues. The V and J ends lost 5 bases and 11 bases, in that order; junction bases with no gene match: 10. CDR1 and CDR2 (germline): MNHEY, SMNVEV (reference sequence). CDR3 amino acids: CASSLRQGTFAFF. In DNA form, the CDR3 reads TGTGCCAGCAGTCTCAGACAGGGGACCTTTGCTTTCTTT.

This sequence joins TRBV10-3 and TRBJ2-7; TRBD1 agrees at 7 bases. Trimming removed 4 bases from V and 2 bases from J; junction bases left unmatched: 2. Germline CDR1 and CDR2: ENHRY and SYGVKD. The CDR3 spans 13 residues. The CDR3 sequence: CAISGTGAYEQYF. Here the CDR3 DNA reads TGTGCCATCAGTGGGACAGGAGCCTACGAGCAGTACTTC.

V is TRBV19 and J is TRBJ1-4; D remains unclear. Germline-derived CDR1 and CDR2 are LNHDA and SQIVND (reference sequence). V lost 10 bases and J 7 bases, leaving 16 bases between the germline ends. The CDR3 totals 13 residues. The CDR3 DNA follows: TGTGCCACCCAGCCCGGCGGGGTTGAAAAACTGTTTTTT. It encodes CATQPGGVEKLFF.

The chain combines TRBV12-3 or TRBV12-4 with TRBJ1-1; TRBD1 agrees at 9 bases. CDR3 length: 13 amino acids. Trimming took 6 bases from V and 10 from J; bases not matched to a gene: 9. The CDR3 region is CASRETGTGLAFF. As DNA, the CDR3 is TGTGCCAGCAGGGAAACCGGGACAGGGCTAGCTTTCTTT.

CDR3: CSVQVTTNEKLFF. CDR3 nucleotides: TGCAGCGTCCAGGTTACAACTAATGAAAAACTGTTTTTT. The gene calls are TRBV29-1 and TRBJ1-4; D is unresolved. The CDR3 is made up of 13 amino acids. V lost 6 bases to trimming and J lost 0 bases, with 8 bases between them. Germline V gives CDR1 SQVTM, CDR2 ANQGSEA.

The chain couples TRBV2 to TRBJ2-5; 7 bases match TRBD2. The germline gives CDR1 SNHLY, CDR2 FYNNEI. V lost 0 bases, J lost 3 bases, and 10 bases stayed unmatched. This CDR3 has 17 residues. CDR3 sequence (DNA): TGTGCCAGCAGTGAAGCTTTTTTAACGGCGGGGGAAGAGACCCAGTACTTC. Translation gives CASSEAFLTAGEETQYF.

This rearrangement joins TRBV6-2 or TRBV6-3 to TRBJ1-3; TRBD1 matches 8 bases. Trimming at V came to 5 bases and at J to 4 bases, leaving 4 bases not matched to a gene. The CDR3 sequence is 14 residues long. Germline V CDR1 and CDR2: MNHEY, SVGEGT. The CDR3 region has the DNA TGTGCCAGCAGTCGGACAGGGTCCGGAAACACCATATATTTT. Protein: CASSRTGSGNTIYF.

This clone appeared a few times. The chain couples TRBV7-2 to TRBJ2-7, with 15 bases aligning to TRBD2. The CDR3 extends over 18 amino acids. The V segment lost 3 bases and the J segment 2 bases; nucleotides outside the gene matches: 8. Germline lookup yields CDR1 SGHTA and CDR2 FQGNSA. CDR3 region: CASSFSGTSGGRTYEQYF. CDR3 DNA sequence: TGTGCCAGCAGCTTCTCCGGGACTAGCGGGGGGCGAACCTACGAGCAGTACTTC.

The V gene is TRBV9, the J gene TRBJ1-4; 9 bases align to TRBD1. Looked up from germline, CDR1 is SGDLS and CDR2 is YYNGEE. The junction had 2 bases not matched to a gene; V was cut back by 0 bases and J by 5 bases. The CDR3 runs to 15 residues. The CDR3, as DNA: TGTGCCAGCAGCGTAGGACAGGGGGGGAATGAAAAACTGTTTTTT. Protein product: CASSVGQGGNEKLFF.

The V gene is TRBV2, the J gene TRBJ2-5, with TRBD2 matching 11 bases. Per germline, CDR1 SNHLY and CDR2 FYNNEI. The CDR3 runs 16 residues. Trimming at V came to 5 bases and at J to 4 bases, leaving 9 bases not matched to a gene. The CDR3 region is CASSFSGGARSETQYF. CDR3 bases: TGTGCCAGCAGTTTTAGCGGGGGGGCCCGTTCAGAGACCCAGTACTTC.

This chain uses TRBV19 with TRBJ2-1, with TRBD1 matching 7 bases. CDR1 LNHDA and CDR2 SQIVND come from the germline V gene (reference sequence). The CDR3 totals 14 residues. V was clipped by 4 bases and J by 9 bases; unmatched bases: 9. DNA of the CDR3: TGTGCCAGTAGTAACGGACAGGCCTCCGGTGAGCAGTTCTTC. Translated, it gives CASSNGQASGEQFF.

The chain links TRBV5-4 to TRBJ2-7; possible D gene TRBD2, 6 bases. The CDR3 loop spans 13 amino acids. The V end lost 2 bases, the J end lost 6 bases, and 12 bases lay between the germline ends. The germline V gene has CDR1 SGHNT and CDR2 YYREEE (reference sequence). This CDR3 reads CASSFEGLVEQYF. The DNA of the CDR3 is TGTGCCAGCAGCTTCGAGGGACTGGTCGAGCAGTACTTC.

The V and J genes are TRBV6-2 or TRBV6-3 and TRBJ1-1; possibly TRBD1 for D (6 bases). The V gene's germline CDR1 is MNHEY and CDR2 SVGEGT. The CDR3 spans 15 residues. The V end lost 6 bases, the J end lost 5 bases, and 19 bases lay between the germline ends. CDR3 DNA sequence: TGTGCCAGCAGCTCCTACAGGGAGAAATGGACTGAAGCTTTCTTT. It codes for CASSSYREKWTEAFF.

This chain uses TRBV7-9 with TRBJ1-6; 7 positions agree with TRBD1. With 2 bases clipped from V and 5 bases from J, the junction kept 3 bases outside the gene matches. This CDR3 has 15 amino acids. Germline V gene data show CDR1 as SEHNR and CDR2 as FQNEAQ (reference sequence). CDR3 amino acids: CASSLRQGNNSPLHF. For the CDR3, the DNA is TGTGCCAGCAGCTTACGACAGGGTAATAATTCACCCCTCCACTTT.

J is TRBJ2-5 and V is TRBV6-6, with 11 bases lining up with TRBD1. The CDR3 length is 14 residues. CDR1 is MNHNY, CDR2 SVGAGI, per germline (reference sequence). J lost 4 bases, V lost 6 bases, and 4 bases had no gene match. The CDR3 loop reads CASRGGTGGETQYF. The CDR3 region has the DNA TGTGCCAGCAGGGGGGGGACAGGGGGAGAGACCCAGTACTTC.

The genes are TRBV11-2 and TRBJ2-1; the match to TRBD1 covers 7 bases. The ends lost 0 bases at V and 4 bases at J; junction bases unmatched: 3. The CDR3 is 15 residues long. Germline assignment: CDR1 SGHAT and CDR2 FQNNGV. This CDR3 reads CASSLEGGSYNEQFF. CDR3 nucleotide sequence: TGTGCCAGCAGCTTAGAAGGGGGCAGTTACAATGAGCAGTTCTTC.

The genes are TRBV6-5 and TRBJ2-3; TRBD1 might be the D (5 bases). This CDR3 spans 13 amino acids. CDR1 and CDR2 from the germline V gene are MNHEY and SVGAGI. Trimming left V 8 bases short and J 3 bases short, with 12 bases between. The CDR3 region has the DNA TGTGCCAGCTCCCCTGGGGCTACAGATACGCAGTATTTT. This translates into CASSPGATDTQYF.

This sequence joins TRBV27 and TRBJ2-1; 13 bases align to TRBD2. The CDR3 is 15 residues long. Germline CDR1 is MNHEY and CDR2 is SMNVEV (reference sequence). Losses at the gene ends were 3 bases for V and 6 bases for J; bases not matched to a gene: 2. The CDR3 coding sequence is TGTGCCAGCAGTTTCGGGACTAGCGGGGTCAATGAGCAGTTCTTC. It specifies CASSFGTSGVNEQFF.

The gene calls are TRBV19 and TRBJ1-3, with D possibly matching TRBD1 (6 bases). The CDR3 contains 15 residues. Trimming took 7 bases from V and 3 from J, leaving 16 bases between them. Germline V lookup: CDR1 LNHDA, CDR2 SQIVND (reference sequence). The CDR3 reads CASTIGSGVGNTIYF. The CDR3, as DNA: TGTGCCAGTACCATCGGATCAGGGGTTGGAAACACCATATATTTT.

This clone has a handful of counts. The chain combines TRBV6-5 with TRBJ2-1; D might be TRBD2 (5 bases). V was cut by 11 bases and J by 1 base, with 9 bases left in between. Germline assignment: CDR1 MNHEY and CDR2 SVGAGI. This CDR3 region has 12 residues. The CDR3 DNA is TGTGCCGCCGGGGATTCCTACAATGAGCAGTTCTTC. It is translated as CAAGDSYNEQFF.

The J gene is TRBJ1-3, the V gene TRBV10-3; D ambiguous. V was trimmed by 6 bases and J by 2 bases, leaving 11 bases between them. CDR1 ENHRY and CDR2 SYGVKD come from the germline V gene. The CDR3 runs to 14 residues. CDR3 region: CAIRIDGAGNTIYF. The CDR3, as DNA: TGTGCCATCAGAATCGACGGAGCTGGAAACACCATATATTTT.

The chain has TRBV18 and TRBJ1-6; 7 nucleotides agree with TRBD1. The CDR3 is 17 residues long. Germline lookup yields CDR1 KGHSH and CDR2 LQKENI. After removal of 1 base from V and 0 bases from J, the junction contained 3 bases not matched to a gene. The CDR3 reads CASSPLGQSSYNSPLHF. The CDR3 DNA follows: TGTGCCAGCTCACCACTGGGACAGAGCTCCTATAATTCACCCCTCCACTTT.

The chain has TRBV6-1 and TRBJ1-4; 7 bases map to TRBD1. V dropped 7 bases and J dropped 2; count of bases not matched to a gene: 7. The CDR3 length is 15 residues. Germline loops: CDR1 MNHNS, CDR2 SASEGT. CDR3 sequence (DNA): TGTGCCAGCACCCAAATACAGGGGACTAATGAAAAACTGTTTTTT. Translating it yields CASTQIQGTNEKLFF.

The V and J genes are TRBV28 and TRBJ2-1, with 11 bases fitting TRBD1. CDR1 and CDR2 from the germline V gene are MDHEN and SYDVKM. The CDR3 runs 14 residues. V lost 11 bases to trimming and J lost 4 bases; unmatched junction nucleotides: 7. As DNA, the CDR3 is TGTGCCTTCTCGGGACAGGGGGGTTACAATGAGCAGTTCTTC. The encoded protein is CAFSGQGGYNEQFF.

V is TRBV18 and J is TRBJ1-3; tentative D call: TRBD1 (5 bases). V lost 3 bases to trimming and J lost 2 bases, with 14 bases between them. CDR3 length equals 16 residues. Germline-derived CDR1 and CDR2 are KGHSH and LQKENI. The CDR3 loop is CASSPFKGPTGNTIYF. CDR3 coding DNA: TGTGCCAGCTCACCTTTCAAGGGGCCGACTGGAAACACCATATATTTT.

Only one count was recorded for this clone. The chain links TRBV5-6 to TRBJ2-2; D unresolved. Trimming left V 4 bases short and J 6 bases short, with 13 bases between. CDR1 SGHDT and CDR2 YYEEEE come from the germline V gene. The CDR3 consists of 14 residues. This CDR3 is CASSPPSGPGELFF. In nucleotides, the CDR3 is TGTGCCAGCAGCCCTCCCTCTGGGCCCGGGGAGCTGTTTTTT.

This chain links TRBV20-1 with TRBJ1-2; 7 positions agree with TRBD1. The J segment lost 8 bases and the V segment lost 5 bases, leaving 5 bases of the junction unmatched. Germline V gene data show CDR1 as DFQATT and CDR2 as SNEGSKA (reference sequence). This CDR3 spans 11 amino acids. The CDR3 protein is CSAETGEGYTF. The CDR3, as DNA: TGCAGTGCTGAAACAGGGGAGGGCTACACCTTC.